The rows below give T cell receptor beta chains drawn from one sample of a study of T cell responses to AZD1222 COVID-19 vaccine. Some clones are missing from TCRdb's copy, which holds only in-frame ones; the method was immunoSEQ multiplex PCR. The sample lists 150,000 to 200,000 clones, 88% seen once, with approximately 7.7% in the top ten. The sequenced sample was peripheral blood, obtained on day 0 of AZD1222 vaccination. Receptors were obtained from an adult in good health. CDR3s include the opening cysteine and the closing phenylalanine or tryptophan. The D gene is left open where the match is weak. Clone size appears in some rows only: once, few, many, or a class for an expanded clone.

j_call	clone_size	v_call	d_call	cdr3_aa	cdr3_nt
TRBJ2-7	once	TRBV7-2	-	CASSLVLRGGEQYF	TGTGCCAGCAGCTTAGTCCTTCGGGGCGGGGAGCAGTACTTC
TRBJ1-4	-	TRBV7-9	-	CASSLQDRNEKLFF	TGTGCCAGCAGCTTACAGGACAGAAATGAAAAACTGTTTTTT
TRBJ1-5	-	TRBV5-1	TRBD1	CASSLQGGQPQHF	TGCGCCAGCAGCTTGCAGGGGGGCCAGCCCCAGCATTTT
TRBJ1-1	-	TRBV9	-	CASSVTGSNTEAFF	TGTGCCAGCAGCGTGACAGGCTCGAACACTGAAGCTTTCTTT
TRBJ1-5	-	TRBV10-3	-	CAISESAGASNQPQHF	TGTGCCATCAGTGAGTCGGCAGGGGCTAGCAATCAGCCCCAGCATTTT
TRBJ2-2	-	TRBV2	TRBD2	CASSDAGGGAVTGELFF	TGTGCCAGCAGTGATGCTGGCGGGGGGGCGGTCACCGGGGAGCTGTTTTTT
TRBJ1-6	-	TRBV25-1	-	CASSEWATYSPLHF	TGTGCCAGCAGTGAGTGGGCTACATATTCACCCCTCCACTTT
TRBJ1-2	once	TRBV30	TRBD1	CAWSVGTGDGYTF	TGTGCCTGGAGTGTAGGGACAGGGGACGGCTACACCTTC
TRBJ1-4	-	TRBV7-6	-	CASSLGVDEKLFF	TGTGCCAGCAGCTTGGGGGTCGATGAAAAACTGTTTTTT
TRBJ1-4	-	TRBV19	-	CASSPTGREEKLFF	TGTGCCAGTAGCCCTACGGGGCGGGAGGAAAAACTGTTTTTT
TRBJ2-3	-	TRBV11-3	-	CASSSRGMNTQYF	TGTGCCAGCAGCAGCAGGGGTATGAATACGCAGTATTTT
TRBJ2-7	-	TRBV6-5	TRBD2	CASSRGLAGPYEQYF	TGTGCCAGCAGTAGGGGACTAGCGGGGCCATACGAGCAGTACTTC
TRBJ1-5	-	TRBV2	TRBD1	CASSGGTVYSNQPQHF	TGTGCCAGCAGTGGCGGGACAGTCTATAGCAATCAGCCCCAGCATTTT
TRBJ2-2	-	TRBV7-2	-	CASSQGSVDTGELFF	TGTGCCAGCAGTCAAGGTTCGGTGGACACCGGGGAGCTGTTTTTT
TRBJ1-4	-	TRBV24-1	TRBD1	CATSDLRDRGLEKLFF	TGTGCCACCAGTGACCTCCGGGACAGGGGGCTTGAAAAACTGTTTTTT
TRBJ1-1	-	TRBV11-1	-	CASSLVLGMNTEAFF	TGTGCCAGCAGCTTAGTACTGGGGATGAACACTGAAGCTTTCTTT
TRBJ2-7	-	TRBV5-1	TRBD1	CASSLGQGHDEQYF	TGCGCCAGCAGCCTGGGACAGGGGCACGACGAGCAGTACTTC
TRBJ2-7	-	TRBV28	-	CASRPWTDYEQYF	TGTGCCAGCAGACCCTGGACAGACTACGAGCAGTACTTC
TRBJ1-6	-	TRBV3-1/TRBV3-2	-	CASSHPVIDSPLHF	TGTGCCAGCAGCCACCCTGTTATCGATTCACCCCTCCACTTT
TRBJ1-1	few	TRBV29-1	-	CSVEGSGGGTEAFF	TGCAGCGTTGAGGGAAGTGGGGGGGGCACTGAAGCTTTCTTT
TRBJ2-7	-	TRBV7-2	-	CASSLGGGLAPYEQYF	TGTGCCAGCAGCTTAGGAGGGGGCCTAGCGCCCTACGAGCAGTACTTC
TRBJ2-7	-	TRBV7-8	-	CASSFPRQELTYEQYF	TGTGCCAGCAGCTTTCCAAGACAGGAGTTAACCTACGAGCAGTACTTC
TRBJ2-1	-	TRBV5-4	-	CASSQANEQFF	TGTGCCAGCAGCCAAGCCAATGAGCAGTTCTTC
TRBJ1-5	-	TRBV29-1	-	CSVAAGSNQPQHF	TGCAGCGTGGCGGCCGGTAGCAATCAGCCCCAGCATTTT
TRBJ1-1	-	TRBV5-5	TRBD1	CASSLGRGQNTEAFF	TGTGCCAGCAGCCTTGGGAGGGGGCAGAACACTGAAGCTTTCTTT
TRBJ1-1	-	TRBV20-1	-	CSAPGAFF	TGCAGTGCCCCAGGGGCTTTCTTT
TRBJ2-1	-	TRBV6-2/TRBV6-3	-	CASSGSFYNEQFF	TGTGCCAGCAGTGGGTCTTTCTACAATGAGCAGTTCTTC
TRBJ1-3	-	TRBV11-2	TRBD1	CASSLRAVTGHGNTIYF	TGTGCCAGCAGCTTAAGGGCAGTGACAGGGCACGGAAACACCATATATTTT
TRBJ1-1	-	TRBV29-1	-	CSVRANTEAFF	TGCAGCGTTCGCGCGAACACTGAAGCTTTCTTT
TRBJ2-5	-	TRBV6-2/TRBV6-3	-	CASSQGGWETQYF	TGTGCCAGCAGTCAGGGGGGTTGGGAGACCCAGTACTTC
TRBJ2-7	-	TRBV11-2	TRBD1	CASRINRGSYEQYF	TGTGCCAGCAGGATTAACAGGGGGAGCTACGAGCAGTACTTC
TRBJ2-7	-	TRBV11-3	-	CASSPRHNNYEQYF	TGTGCCAGCAGCCCACGGCACAACAACTACGAGCAGTACTTC
TRBJ2-2	once	TRBV6-5	-	CATRVNTGELFF	TGTGCCACCAGGGTGAACACCGGGGAGCTGTTTTTT
TRBJ1-2	-	TRBV6-5	TRBD1	CASSPDRGGYGYTF	TGTGCCAGCAGTCCCGACAGGGGTGGGTATGGCTACACCTTC
TRBJ1-1	few	TRBV3-1/TRBV3-2	-	CASSQVDTEAFF	TGTGCCAGCAGCCAGGTGGACACTGAAGCTTTCTTT
TRBJ1-1	-	TRBV7-8	-	CASSFASSTEAFF	TGTGCCAGCAGCTTCGCAAGCTCAACTGAAGCTTTCTTT
TRBJ1-5	-	TRBV4-2	-	CASSQDPGESNQPQHF	TGTGCCAGCAGCCAAGACCCAGGGGAAAGCAATCAGCCCCAGCATTTT
TRBJ2-1	-	TRBV27	-	CASSYDSSYNEQFF	TGTGCCAGCAGTTACGACAGCTCCTACAATGAGCAGTTCTTC
TRBJ1-5	-	TRBV7-9	-	CASSLASGEQPQHF	TGTGCCAGCAGCTTAGCGTCGGGGGAGCAGCCCCAGCATTTT
TRBJ2-7	-	TRBV6-5	-	CASSLTRTASYEQYF	TGTGCCAGCAGCTTAACGAGGACCGCCTCCTACGAGCAGTACTTC
TRBJ1-4	-	TRBV7-9	-	CASRTNGGEKLFF	TGTGCCAGCAGAACTAACGGGGGAGAAAAACTGTTTTTT
TRBJ2-1	-	TRBV13	-	CASSGSRQLYNEQFF	TGTGCCAGCAGCGGGAGTAGGCAGCTTTACAATGAGCAGTTCTTC
TRBJ1-4	-	TRBV9	-	CASSVEQGRNEKLFF	TGTGCCAGCAGCGTAGAGCAGGGACGTAATGAAAAACTGTTTTTT
TRBJ2-5	few	TRBV11-2	-	CASSLYAGGEETQYF	TGTGCCAGCAGCTTATATGCCGGGGGCGAGGAGACCCAGTACTTC
TRBJ2-3	-	TRBV5-1	TRBD2	CASSPRAGSTDTQYF	TGCGCCAGCAGCCCCCGAGCGGGGTCCACAGATACGCAGTATTTT
TRBJ1-1	-	TRBV6-1	-	CASSELRGWTEAFF	TGTGCCAGCAGTGAACTCAGGGGTTGGACTGAAGCTTTCTTT
TRBJ1-1	-	TRBV18	TRBD1	CASSPVTGGGMNTEAFF	TGTGCCAGCTCACCTGTGACAGGGGGCGGAATGAACACTGAAGCTTTCTTT
TRBJ1-1	-	TRBV30	-	CAWSVRGNEAFF	TGTGCCTGGAGTGTAAGGGGGAATGAAGCTTTCTTT
TRBJ1-1	-	TRBV6-1	-	CASSEGQVWAEAFF	TGTGCCAGCAGTGAAGGACAGGTGTGGGCTGAAGCTTTCTTT
TRBJ2-7	-	TRBV27	-	CASTYGTGPSYEQYF	TGTGCCAGCACCTACGGTACAGGGCCTTCTTACGAGCAGTACTTC
TRBJ1-2	-	TRBV6-2/TRBV6-3	TRBD1	CASSREGAFGYTF	TGTGCCAGCAGCCGAGAGGGGGCGTTTGGCTACACCTTC
TRBJ1-6	few	TRBV4-2	TRBD1	CASSQGGPGQELSPLHF	TGTGCCAGCAGCCAAGGGGGACCGGGACAGGAGCTCTCACCCCTCCACTTT